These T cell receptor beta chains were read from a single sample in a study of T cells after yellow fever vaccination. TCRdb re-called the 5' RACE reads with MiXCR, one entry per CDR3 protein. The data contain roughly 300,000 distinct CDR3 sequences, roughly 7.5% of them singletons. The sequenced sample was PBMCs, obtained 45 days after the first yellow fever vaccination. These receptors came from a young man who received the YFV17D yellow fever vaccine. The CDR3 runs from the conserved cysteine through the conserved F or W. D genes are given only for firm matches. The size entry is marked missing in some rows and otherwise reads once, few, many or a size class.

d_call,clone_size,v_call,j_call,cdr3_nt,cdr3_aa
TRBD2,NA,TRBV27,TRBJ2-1,TGTGCCAGCAGACCCTTCGTCCTGGGGGGGTACAATGAGCAGTTCTTC,CASRPFVLGGYNEQFF
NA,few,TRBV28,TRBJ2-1,TGTGCCAGCAGTCACCGGGACGGGAAATACAATGAGCAGTTCTTC,CASSHRDGKYNEQFF
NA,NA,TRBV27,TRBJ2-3,TGTGCCAGCAGTCACCGGTTCCGAGCAGATACGCAGTATTTT,CASSHRFRADTQYF
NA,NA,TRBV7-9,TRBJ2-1,TGTGCCAGCAGCTTAGTTGCAAGATCCTACAATGAGCAGTTCTTC,CASSLVARSYNEQFF
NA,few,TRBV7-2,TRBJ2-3,TGTGCCAGCACCCTTAATGGTAGAGGGGCGGGAAATACGCAGTATTTT,CASTLNGRGAGNTQYF
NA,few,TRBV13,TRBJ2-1,TGTGCCAGCTGGGGGGCCTCGGGCAATGAGCAGTTCTTC,CASWGASGNEQFF
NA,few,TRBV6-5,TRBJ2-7,TGTGCCAGCAGTTACACCAGAGGGGGCTACGAGCAGTACTTC,CASSYTRGGYEQYF
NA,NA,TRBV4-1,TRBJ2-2,TGCGCCAGCAGCCAAGAAGTTTGCTTCGGGTATGGAGAGCTGTTTTTT,CASSQEVCFGYGELFF
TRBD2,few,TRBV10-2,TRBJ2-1,TGCGCCAGCTCCCAGCGGGGGGGAATCAGGAATGAGCAGTTCTTC,CASSQRGGIRNEQFF
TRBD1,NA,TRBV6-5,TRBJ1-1,TGTGCCAGCAGTACTCTCGGACAGGCCCTTGAAGCTTTCTTT,CASSTLGQALEAFF
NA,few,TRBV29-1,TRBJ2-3,TGCAGCGTTTCTCCCTTCACAGATACGCAGTATTTT,CSVSPFTDTQYF
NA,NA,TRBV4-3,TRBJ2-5,TGCGCCAGCAGCCGGTCGAGGAGCGATCTGGGGGAGACCCAGTACTTC,CASSRSRSDLGETQYF
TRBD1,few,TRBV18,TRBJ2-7,TGTGCCAGCTCACCACTGACAGGGTTTAAGGAGCAGTACTTC,CASSPLTGFKEQYF
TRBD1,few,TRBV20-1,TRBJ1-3,TGCAGTGCTAGTTCGAGACAGGGTACTGGAAACACCATATATTTT,CSASSRQGTGNTIYF
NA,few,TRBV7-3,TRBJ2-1,TGTGCCAGCAGTCCCCCGGGGTCCAGCAATGAGCAGTTCTTC,CASSPPGSSNEQFF
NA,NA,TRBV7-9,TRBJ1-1,TGTGCCAGCAGCTTGATAACATCTGACACTGAAGCTTTCTTT,CASSLITSDTEAFF
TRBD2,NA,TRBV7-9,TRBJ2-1,TGTGCCAGCAGCTTCACCGGGGGGAACTCCTACAATGAGCAGTTCTTC,CASSFTGGNSYNEQFF
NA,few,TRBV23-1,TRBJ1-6,TGCGCCAGCAGTCAATCGGTTTTCAGGAGCTCCTATAATTCACCCCTCCACTTT,CASSQSVFRSSYNSPLHF
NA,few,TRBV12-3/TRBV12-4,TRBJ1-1,TGTGCCAGCAGTCCACCGCTCCATAACACTGAAGCTTTCTTT,CASSPPLHNTEAFF
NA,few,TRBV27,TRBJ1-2,TGTGCCAGCAGTTACCCAACAGTAGACTATGGCTACACCTTC,CASSYPTVDYGYTF
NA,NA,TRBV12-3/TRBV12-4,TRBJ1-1,TGTGCCAGCAGTCCGGCCGGGGAGACTGAAGCTTTCTTT,CASSPAGETEAFF
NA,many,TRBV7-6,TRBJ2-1,TGTGCCAGCAGCTTATTGTCAGGAGACAATGAGCAGTTCTTC,CASSLLSGDNEQFF
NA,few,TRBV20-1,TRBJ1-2,TGCAGTGCTAGAGATCAAAGGGACGGCTACACCTTC,CSARDQRDGYTF
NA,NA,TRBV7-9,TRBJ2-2,TGTGCCAGCAGTGCACAGGGTCCCGGGGAGCTGTTTTTT,CASSAQGPGELFF
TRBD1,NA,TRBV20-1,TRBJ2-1,TGCAGTGCTAATACAGGGGGACCCTACAATGAGCAGTTCTTC,CSANTGGPYNEQFF